Reported below is one T cell receptor (beta chain). The antigen this receptor binds is unknown. Per-base qualities were not stored, and no clone one base away is much larger. The record originates from a study of blood T cell repertoires in COVID-19 (dated by TCRdb to 2019 to 2021). Some background on the complete study: Collaborator samples came from the United States, Italy and Spain and covered acute and convalescent phases of COVID-19. Samples came from the ongoing ImmuneRACE study (first 160 participants) plus 1,254 subjects from 6 global collaborators. Subjects who had been exposed to COVID-19, were actively infected with it, or had recovered from it provided the deeply sampled blood TCRbeta repertoires that made up the dataset. Nearly every sample came with metadata listing a de-identified subject ID, COVID-19 status, age in years and sex. A freely available public database, intended as a resource for researchers studying the immune response to SARS-CoV-2, is where the repertoires were released. Where HLA class I and class II types were available, the types were taken from metadata supplied by the sample provider, not from assay-based typing. The material from the prospective study consisted of cDNA or gDNA derived from T cells, B-cell-depleted T cells, or PBMCs.

On the study overall, not on this receptor specifically: The quantity of clinical and demographic metadata differed by source and by participant and was supplied without curation.

Collaborating institutions collected whole blood in K2EDTA tubes following their own protocols. Collaborator samples were shipped for TCRbeta analysis as frozen whole blood, isolated PBMCs, or DNA extracted from either sample type. The V end gives up 4 bases and the J end 4 bases, leaving 7 bases in the junction not matched to a gene. The CDR3 covers 14 residues, taking in both the cysteine and the phenylalanine. The only DNA kept is the CDR3, 42 bases in frame from the first base. CDR1 and CDR2, looked up from the germline V gene, are SQVTM and ANQGSEA. TCRbeta CDR3 regions were amplified from genomic DNA by means of the immunoSEQ Assay, a bias-controlled multiplex PCR. As for how the authors treated the data: The number of nucleated cells in each sample was estimated by amplification of reference gene primers within the assay. To quantify the absolute abundance of each unique TCRbeta CDR3 rearrangement, sequence reads were collapsed and filtered. For each sample, productive Simpson clonality was calculated by taking the square root of Simpson's diversity index across productive rearrangements. The immuneACCESS repertoire file appears here via TCRdb, limited to in-frame rearrangements. These files lack a portion of the clones; in checked studies, under half of the deficit traces to unresolved V genes, and the cause of the others is not known. D and trimming were read from the DNA, whereas the V and J calls and clone size are those reported in that table. The sample yields more than 85,000 clones; 91% were counted once. The ten largest clones capture 3.5% to 4.5% of the sample.

The material sequenced was peripheral blood. The clonotype originates from a man younger than 30 with acute or convalescent COVID-19. Recombination linked TRBV29-1 to TRBJ1-1, with 9 bases aligning to TRBD1. The sequenced DNA: TGCAGCGTTGGACAGGGGGGAGTAGGCACTGAAGCTTTCTTT. Translation gives CSVGQGGVGTEAFF.